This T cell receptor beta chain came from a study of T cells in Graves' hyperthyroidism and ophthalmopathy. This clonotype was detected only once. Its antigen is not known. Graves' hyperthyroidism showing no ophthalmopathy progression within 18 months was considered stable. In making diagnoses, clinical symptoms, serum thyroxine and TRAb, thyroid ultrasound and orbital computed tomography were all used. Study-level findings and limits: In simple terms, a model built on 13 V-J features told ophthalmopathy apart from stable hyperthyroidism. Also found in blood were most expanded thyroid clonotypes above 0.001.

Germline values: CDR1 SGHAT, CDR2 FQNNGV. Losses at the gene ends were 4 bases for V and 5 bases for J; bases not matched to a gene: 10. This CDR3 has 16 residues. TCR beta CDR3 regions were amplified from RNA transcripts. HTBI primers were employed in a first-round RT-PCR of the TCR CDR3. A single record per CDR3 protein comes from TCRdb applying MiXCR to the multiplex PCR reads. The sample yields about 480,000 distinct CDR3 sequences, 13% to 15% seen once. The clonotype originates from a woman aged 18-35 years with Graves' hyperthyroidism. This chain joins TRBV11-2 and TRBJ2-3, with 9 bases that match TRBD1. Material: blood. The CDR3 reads CASSSQDRGSKDTQYF. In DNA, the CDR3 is TGTGCCAGCAGCTCCCAGGACAGGGGAAGTAAAGATACGCAGTATTTT. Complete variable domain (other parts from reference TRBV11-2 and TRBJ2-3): EAGVAQSPRYKIIEKRQSVAFWCNPISGHATLYWYQQILGQGPKLLIQFQNNGVVDDSQLPKDRFSAERLKGVDSTLKIQPAKLEDSAVYLCASSSQDRGSKDTQYFGPGTRLTVL.